The T cell receptor beta chain under discussion was sequenced for a study of blood T cell repertoires in COVID-19. Study-wide background: COVID-19 samples collected from the United States, Italy and Spain covered acute and convalescent phases. T cells, B-cell-depleted T cells, or PBMCs provided the cDNA or gDNA that served as material.

Clones were read by immunoSEQ multiplex PCR, and TCRdb kept only the in-frame ones, dropping some. The table lists 210,000 or so clones, roughly 86% of them singletons. The CDR3 extends over 14 amino acids. V lost 4 bases to trimming and J lost 0 bases, with 7 bases between them. Germline V gene sequence: CDR1 MNHEY, CDR2 SVGAGI. This clone has just a few counts. Sequencing input: peripheral blood. The sequence was obtained from a woman aged 55-69 years with acute or convalescent COVID-19. The rearrangement joins TRBV6-5 to TRBJ1-3; D gene ambiguous. The CDR3: CASSWGDSGNTIYF. In DNA, the CDR3 is TGTGCCAGCAGTTGGGGAGACTCTGGAAACACCATATATTTT.